One and the same sample provided the 25 T cell receptor beta chains below, sequenced in a study of OX40 agonist ivuxolimab in advanced cancers. Libraries were prepared by immunoSEQ multiplex PCR; TCRdb keeps only in-frame clonotypes and omits some of them. The sample lists approximately 81,000 clones; 88% were seen once. The source was CD4+ or CD8+ T cells sorted from blood, collected in a trial of the OX40 agonist ivuxolimab. The receptors were sampled from an adult with an advanced solid tumor such as melanoma, head and neck, liver or kidney cancer.

This clone was recorded once. The chain joins TRBV5-4 to TRBJ2-1; tentatively, D is TRBD2 (6 bases). The CDR3 is 16 residues long. V lost 0 bases and J 0 bases, leaving 10 bases between the germline ends. Germline V CDR1 and CDR2: SGHNT, YYREEE (reference sequence). The CDR3 coding sequence is TGTGCCAGCAGCTTGGAGGCGGGGTCCTCCTACAATGAGCAGTTCTTC. Residues: CASSLEAGSSYNEQFF.

J is TRBJ2-5 and V is TRBV7-2; TRBD2 matches 8 bases. Germline CDR1 SGHTA, CDR2 FQGNSA. The junction had 9 bases not matched to a gene; V was cut back by 5 bases and J by 13 bases. The CDR3 runs to 12 residues. In nucleotides, the CDR3 is TGTGCCAGCAGCCCCCTCCTAGCGGGCGGGTACTTC. Translation gives CASSPLLAGGYF.

This rearrangement joins TRBV5-1 to TRBJ1-3, with D unresolved. The CDR3 spans 15 residues. The V end lost 1 base, the J end lost 3 bases, and 11 bases lay between the germline ends. CDR1 is SGHRS, CDR2 YFSETQ, per germline. The CDR3 DNA sequence: TGCGCCAGCAGCTTGACCGGGGAGCTTGGAAACACCATATATTTT. It codes for CASSLTGELGNTIYF.

This clone was detected once. V is TRBV19 and J is TRBJ2-5; 7 bases align to TRBD2. This CDR3 has 13 amino acids. J was trimmed by 3 bases and V by 4 bases; bases with no gene match: 2. CDR1 LNHDA and CDR2 SQIVND come from the germline V gene (reference sequence). Written as DNA, the CDR3 is TGTGCCAGTAGTACGGGGGGAAAAGAGACCCAGTACTTC. Protein sequence: CASSTGGKETQYF. Full variable domain (remainder filled in from reference TRBV19 and TRBJ2-5): DGGITQSPKYLFRKEGQNVTLSCEQNLNHDAMYWYRQDPGQGLRLIYYSQIVNDFQKGDIAEGYSVSREKKESFPLTVTSAQKNPTAFYLCASSTGGKETQYFGPGTRLLVL.

The chain recombines TRBV11-3 with TRBJ2-3, with TRBD1 matching over 7 bases. Germline V gene data show CDR1 as SGHNT and CDR2 as YENEEA. This CDR3 contains 14 residues. The V segment lost 1 base and the J segment 8 bases; nucleotides outside the gene matches: 6. The CDR3 DNA reads TGTGCCAGCAGCTTAGGAAGGGGGCACTCTACGCAGTATTTT. As protein: CASSLGRGHSTQYF.

The chain joins TRBV2 to TRBJ2-7, with a tentative D call TRBD2 (7 bases). Germline-derived CDR1 and CDR2 are SNHLY and FYNNEI. The CDR3 consists of 17 residues. V dropped 1 base and J dropped 0 bases, with 16 bases sitting between them. Here the CDR3 DNA reads TGTGCCAGCAGTGAAGGGGAGAGGGGGGGCTCCTCCTACGAGCAGTACTTC. As protein: CASSEGERGGSSYEQYF.

The chain recombines TRBV2 with TRBJ2-2, with D unclear. CDR1 is SNHLY, CDR2 FYNNEI, per germline. V was trimmed by 2 bases and J by 0 bases, leaving 10 bases between them. The CDR3 extends over 16 amino acids. CDR3 coding DNA: TGTGCCAGCAGTGAACTAGGCCCAACGAACACCGGGGAGCTGTTTTTT. This sequence encodes CASSELGPTNTGELFF.

The rearrangement joins TRBV6-5 to TRBJ1-2; D gene ambiguous. V dropped 8 bases and J dropped 7 bases, with 11 bases sitting between them. This CDR3 region has 11 residues. The germline V gene has CDR1 MNHEY and CDR2 SVGAGI. CDR3 residues: CASGVGVGYTF. CDR3 coding DNA: TGTGCCAGCGGGGTCGGTGTTGGCTACACCTTC.

V usage is TRBV11-2 and J usage is TRBJ1-1; D is ambiguous. Looked up from germline, CDR1 is SGHAT and CDR2 is FQNNGV. This CDR3 is built from 12 residues. The V gene lost 7 bases and the J gene lost 4 bases, with 10 bases spanning the gap. CDR3 nucleotide sequence: TGTGCCAGCACCATTTATGGCACTGAAGCTTTCTTT. This translates into CASTIYGTEAFF. The full variable domain, completed using reference TRBV11-2 and TRBJ1-1, is EAGVAQSPRYKIIEKRQSVAFWCNPISGHATLYWYQQILGQGPKLLIQFQNNGVVDDSQLPKDRFSAERLKGVDSTLKIQPAKLEDSAVYLCASTIYGTEAFFGQGTRLTVV.

The gene calls are TRBV5-1 and TRBJ2-2; D unresolved. The length of the CDR3 is 14 residues. The ends were cut back, 4 bases at V and 1 base at J, with 8 bases in the middle. CDR1 is SGHRS and CDR2 is YFSETQ in the germline V gene. CDR3 protein: CASSPGQNTGELFF. The CDR3 DNA sequence: TGCGCCAGCAGCCCGGGCCAGAACACCGGGGAGCTGTTTTTT. The variable domain in full, with the rest retrieved from reference TRBV5-1 and TRBJ2-2, is KAGVTQTPRYLIKTRGQQVTLSCSPISGHRSVSWYQQTPGQGLQFLFEYFSETQRNKGNFPGRFSGRQFSNSRSEMNVSTLELGDSALYLCASSPGQNTGELFFGEGSRLTVL.

V and J are TRBV5-1 and TRBJ1-1; 7 nucleotides agree with TRBD1. The CDR3 spans 15 residues. Germline loops: CDR1 SGHRS, CDR2 YFSETQ. The V and J ends lost 4 bases and 2 bases, in that order; junction bases with no gene match: 8. The CDR3 protein is CASSIDRDSNTEAFF. The DNA of the CDR3 is TGCGCCAGCAGCATAGACAGGGACTCCAACACTGAAGCTTTCTTT.

This sequence joins TRBV28 and TRBJ1-1, with D uncertain. The CDR3 covers 12 residues. V was shortened by 5 bases and J by 7 bases, with 11 bases between the two germline ends. CDR1 and CDR2 from the germline V gene are MDHEN and SYDVKM. The CDR3, as DNA: TGTGCCAGCAGTCTGGACCTTAATGAAGCTTTCTTT. Encoded protein: CASSLDLNEAFF. Full variable domain (remainder filled in from reference TRBV28 and TRBJ1-1): DVKVTQSSRYLVKRTGEKVFLECVQDMDHENMFWYRQDPGLGLRLIYFSYDVKMKEKGDIPEGYSVSREKKERFSLILESASTNQTSMYLCASSLDLNEAFFGQGTRLTVV.

This clone was recorded a few times. The chain carries TRBV4-1 and TRBJ2-7, with D perhaps matching TRBD1 (5 bases). Germline V CDR1 and CDR2: MGHRA, YSYEKL. V was trimmed by 1 base and J by 0 bases, leaving 13 bases between them. There are 16 residues in the CDR3. CDR3 in DNA: TGCGCCAGCAGCCAAGGGCAGGGATCAAGCTCCTACGAGCAGTACTTC. This encodes CASSQGQGSSSYEQYF.

J is TRBJ1-5 and V is TRBV6-5, with D unclear. The CDR3 consists of 14 residues. Deletions cut 6 bases from V and 0 bases from J, with 9 bases between. From germline, CDR1 is MNHEY and CDR2 SVGAGI. CDR3 DNA: TGTGCCAGCAGAAGCCTGTATAGCAATCAGCCCCAGCATTTT. It is translated as CASRSLYSNQPQHF.

The chain carries TRBV7-3 and TRBJ2-1, with 10 bases aligning to TRBD1. Trimming cost V 3 bases and J 7 bases; bases outside gene matches: 6. Germline V gives CDR1 SGHTA, CDR2 FQGTGA. The CDR3 length is 15 residues. CDR3 coding DNA: TGTGCCAGCAGCTTGCCCGGGACAGGGGAAAATGAGCAGTTCTTC. Protein sequence: CASSLPGTGENEQFF.

CDR3 region: CASSAKDPSYNEQFF. In DNA form, the CDR3 reads TGTGCCAGCAGTGCTAAGGATCCGTCCTACAATGAGCAGTTCTTC. The chain joins TRBV2 to TRBJ2-1, with D hard to call. V lost 4 bases and J 1 base, leaving 11 bases between the germline ends. Per germline, CDR1 SNHLY and CDR2 FYNNEI. The CDR3 contains 15 residues.

The chain is built from TRBV4-1 and TRBJ1-5; D gene ambiguous. Germline V gene lookup returns CDR1 MGHRA and CDR2 YSYEKL. The CDR3 is made up of 18 amino acids. The V end was cut by 0 bases, the J end by 1 base, with 16 bases between. The CDR3 loop reads CASSQDSIGRESNQPQHF. In nucleotides, the CDR3 is TGCGCCAGCAGCCAAGATTCAATCGGGCGCGAGAGCAATCAGCCCCAGCATTTT.

This clone turned up a few times. This sequence joins TRBV14 and TRBJ2-7; 8 nucleotides match TRBD2. Germline V CDR1 and CDR2: SGHDN, FVKESK. CDR3 length: 15 residues. V shed 1 base and J 3 bases; nucleotides not matched to a gene: 5. This chain's CDR3 is CASSQASGRVYEQYF. Written as DNA, the CDR3 is TGTGCCAGCAGCCAAGCCTCCGGGAGGGTCTACGAGCAGTACTTC.

The chain is built from TRBV7-9 and TRBJ2-2, with D unclear. CDR3 length equals 14 residues. Germline V CDR1 and CDR2: SEHNR, FQNEAQ (reference sequence). The V end lost 8 bases, the J end lost 3 bases, and 13 bases lay between the germline ends. The CDR3 here is CASPLTGDTGELFF. The DNA for the CDR3 is TGTGCCAGCCCCCTAACTGGGGACACCGGGGAGCTGTTTTTT.

This clone has just a few counts. This is likely a read error, given that the CDR3 carries no conserved phenylalanine or tryptophan at its end. This chain joins TRBV19 and TRBJ1-6; 10 bases line up with TRBD1. The CDR3 is 14 amino acids. V was clipped by 5 bases and J by 7 bases; unmatched bases: 2. Germline V CDR1 and CDR2: LNHDA, SQIVND (reference sequence). The chain's CDR3 is CASSLGQGNSPLHL. CDR3 DNA: TGTGCCAGTAGTTTGGGACAGGGGAATTCACCCCTCCACCTT.

V gene TRBV15 combines with J gene TRBJ2-6; TRBD1 might be the D (6 bases). Germline loops: CDR1 LNHNV, CDR2 YYDKDF (reference sequence). V gave up 4 bases and J gave up 0 bases, with 16 bases separating them. This CDR3 has 18 amino acids. The CDR3 protein is CATSKTGPGFSGANVLTF. The CDR3 coding sequence is TGTGCCACCAGCAAGACAGGACCGGGGTTCTCTGGGGCCAACGTCCTGACTTTC.

The rearrangement joins TRBV5-1 to TRBJ2-2, with 10 bases that match TRBD1. Unmatched junction bases numbered 4, after V lost 7 bases and J lost 7 bases. From germline, CDR1 is SGHRS and CDR2 YFSETQ. This CDR3 is built from 13 residues. The CDR3 nucleotides read TGCGCCAGCGGGACAGGGGTCGGCGGGGAGCTGTTTTTT. It is translated as CASGTGVGGELFF. Looking up the rest from reference TRBV5-1 and TRBJ2-2 gives the full variable domain: KAGVTQTPRYLIKTRGQQVTLSCSPISGHRSVSWYQQTPGQGLQFLFEYFSETQRNKGNFPGRFSGRQFSNSRSEMNVSTLELGDSALYLCASGTGVGGELFFGEGSRLTVL.

The gene calls are TRBV19 and TRBJ2-7; D may match TRBD1 or TRBD2 (6 bases each). V was pared by 1 base and J by 0 bases, with 13 bases between. CDR3 length equals 16 residues. Germline values: CDR1 LNHDA, CDR2 SQIVND (reference sequence). CDR3 protein: CASSIGGGGFSYEQYF. CDR3 sequence (DNA): TGTGCCAGTAGTATAGGTGGAGGGGGGTTCTCCTACGAGCAGTACTTC. Drawing the rest from reference TRBV19 and TRBJ2-7, the complete variable domain is DGGITQSPKYLFRKEGQNVTLSCEQNLNHDAMYWYRQDPGQGLRLIYYSQIVNDFQKGDIAEGYSVSREKKESFPLTVTSAQKNPTAFYLCASSIGGGGFSYEQYFGPGTRLTVT.

This sequence joins TRBV28 and TRBJ2-5, with D tentatively TRBD1 or TRBD2 (5 bases each). The CDR3 consists of 15 residues. Per germline, CDR1 MDHEN and CDR2 SYDVKM. Trimming took 4 bases from V and 5 from J, leaving 17 bases between them. CDR3 nucleotides: TGTGCCAGCAGTTCCCCGGGGCGCGTTGGGGAGACCCAGTACTTC. It specifies CASSSPGRVGETQYF.

V and J are TRBV10-3 and TRBJ2-1; possibly TRBD1 for D (6 bases). CDR1 is ENHRY, CDR2 SYGVKD, per germline. V was pared by 5 bases and J by 14 bases, with 28 bases between. This CDR3 region has 16 residues. CDR3 protein: CAISPRGDGIRTMKFF. CDR3 coding DNA: TGTGCCATCAGTCCCAGGGGTGATGGGATCCGGACCATGAAGTTCTTC.